These T cell receptor beta chains were read from a single sample in a study of T-cell reconstitution after alpha-beta-depleted transplantation in children. TCRdb independently ran MiXCR on the PCR reads; one entry per CDR3 protein. This sample has fewer than 1 million distinct CDR3 sequences, with about 15% found just once. The source was PBMCs, mostly from graft donor cells, collected 360 days after TCRalphabeta/CD19-depleted stem cell transplant. The receptor set was obtained from a male patient aged 5 to 17 who had a stem cell transplant for acute lymphoblastic leukemia, so the T cells may come from the graft donor. Both conserved end residues are part of each CDR3. A D gene is named only where the DNA matches it firmly. The size of a clone is reported for some rows only, either as once, few or many, or as a class for expanded clones.

j_gene	v_gene	d_gene	abundance	CDR3aa	CDR3nt
TRBJ2-7	TRBV5-1	TRBD2	-	CASSGGLETYEQYF	TGCGCCAGCAGCGGGGGACTAGAAACGTACGAGCAGTACTTC
TRBJ2-7	TRBV11-2	-	-	CASSLDNNWNEQYF	TGTGCCAGCAGCTTAGACAACAACTGGAACGAGCAGTACTTC
TRBJ2-6	TRBV5-5	-	few	CASTQPSGANVLTF	TGTGCCAGCACCCAGCCCTCTGGGGCCAACGTCCTGACTTTC
TRBJ2-7	TRBV9	-	few	CASSDGLSYEQYF	TGTGCCAGCAGCGACGGACTGTCCTACGAGCAGTACTTC
TRBJ2-7	TRBV2	-	few	CASSEADRYPYEQYF	TGTGCCAGCAGTGAAGCTGACAGGTACCCCTACGAGCAGTACTTC
TRBJ2-7	TRBV20-1	-	few	CSAFPPLSYEQYF	TGCAGTGCTTTTCCCCCTCTCTCCTACGAGCAGTACTTC
TRBJ2-7	TRBV5-1	TRBD2	many	CASRPFQLAGVSYEQYF	TGCGCCAGCAGGCCCTTCCAGTTAGCGGGTGTGTCCTACGAGCAGTACTTC
TRBJ2-4	TRBV6-2/TRBV6-3	TRBD1	few	CASSYILRDRGEGAKNIQYF	TGTGCCAGCAGCTATATTCTCCGGGACAGGGGAGAAGGGGCCAAAAACATTCAGTACTTC
TRBJ1-1	TRBV7-9	TRBD1	-	CASSLPSTGTNTEAFF	TGTGCCAGCAGCTTACCCTCGACAGGGACGAACACTGAAGCTTTCTTT
TRBJ2-7	TRBV20-1	-	-	CSASDSLTPRYEQYF	TGCAGTGCTAGTGATAGTTTAACTCCTCGCTACGAGCAGTACTTC
TRBJ2-2	TRBV19	-	-	CASSTKGLLTSPGELFF	TGTGCCAGTAGCACCAAGGGACTCTTGACGAGTCCCGGGGAGCTGTTTTTT
TRBJ2-7	TRBV5-1	TRBD1	-	CASSTGTGFYEQYF	TGCGCCAGCAGTACCGGGACAGGGTTCTACGAGCAGTACTTC
TRBJ2-5	TRBV20-1	-	many	CSAPRGRGRETQYF	TGCAGTGCCCCCAGGGGCAGGGGGAGGGAGACCCAGTACTTC
TRBJ2-7	TRBV12-3/TRBV12-4	-	few	CASSQLNYEQYF	TGTGCCAGCAGTCAACTGAATTACGAGCAGTACTTC
TRBJ2-3	TRBV7-8	TRBD2	-	CASSPERETYF	TGTGCCAGCAGCCCCGAGCGGGAGACGTATTTT
TRBJ1-5	TRBV20-1	TRBD1	-	CSATPGQLVLSQHF	TGCAGTGCGACTCCGGGACAGTTAGTATTGTCCCAGCATTTT
TRBJ2-1	TRBV20-1	-	few	CSAIGRSNEQFF	TGCAGTGCGATCGGACGGAGCAATGAGCAGTTCTTC
TRBJ1-5	TRBV20-1	-	-	CSAHPAGASNQPQHF	TGCAGTGCTCATCCGGCAGGGGCGAGCAATCAGCCCCAGCATTTT
TRBJ2-7	TRBV7-7	TRBD1	-	CASSPTGTGLTYEQYF	TGTGCCAGCAGTCCAACCGGGACAGGATTAACCTACGAGCAGTACTTC
TRBJ2-2	TRBV9	-	few	CASSVNREQGTGELFF	TGTGCCAGCAGCGTCAACAGGGAACAAGGAACCGGGGAGCTGTTTTTT